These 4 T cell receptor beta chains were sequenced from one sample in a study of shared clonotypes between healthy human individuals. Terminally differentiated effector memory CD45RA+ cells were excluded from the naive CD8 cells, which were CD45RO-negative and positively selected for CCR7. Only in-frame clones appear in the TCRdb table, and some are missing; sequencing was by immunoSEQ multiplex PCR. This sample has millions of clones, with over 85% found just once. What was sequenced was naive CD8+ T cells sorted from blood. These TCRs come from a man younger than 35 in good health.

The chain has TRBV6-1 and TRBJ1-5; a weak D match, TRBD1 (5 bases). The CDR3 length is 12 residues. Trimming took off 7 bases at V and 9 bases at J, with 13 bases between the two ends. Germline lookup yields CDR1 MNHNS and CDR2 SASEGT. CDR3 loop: CASNLGPGPQHF. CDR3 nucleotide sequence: TGTGCCAGCAACCTGGGACCAGGGCCCCAGCATTTT.

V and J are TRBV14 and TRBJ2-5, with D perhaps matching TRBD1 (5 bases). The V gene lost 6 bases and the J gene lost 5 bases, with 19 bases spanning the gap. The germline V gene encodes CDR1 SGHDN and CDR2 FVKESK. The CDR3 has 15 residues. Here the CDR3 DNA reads TGTGCCAGCAGTCCCGACCCGCCAGGGTTGGAGACCCAGTACTTC. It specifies CASSPDPPGLETQYF.

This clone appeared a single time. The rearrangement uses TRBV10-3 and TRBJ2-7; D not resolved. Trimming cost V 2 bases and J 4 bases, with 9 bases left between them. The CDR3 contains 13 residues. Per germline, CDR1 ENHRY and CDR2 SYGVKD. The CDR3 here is CAISERSGYEQYF. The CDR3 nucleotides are TGTGCCATCAGTGAGAGATCTGGTTACGAGCAGTACTTC.

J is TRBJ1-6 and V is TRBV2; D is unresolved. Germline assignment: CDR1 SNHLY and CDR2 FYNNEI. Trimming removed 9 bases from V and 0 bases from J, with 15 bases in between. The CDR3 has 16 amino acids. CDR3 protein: CASSETRSSYNSPLHF. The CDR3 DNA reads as TGTGCCAGTTCGGAAACTCGTAGCTCCTATAATTCACCCCTCCACTTT.